In its sample, the clone carrying this T cell receptor beta chain was seen a few times. Its cognate antigen is unknown. This sample stems from a study of T-cell reconstitution after alpha-beta-depleted transplantation in children. Unique molecular identifiers were used in preparing the TCRbeta library. TCRdb called the PCR reads again in MiXCR, with one record for every CDR3 protein. The data show about 420,000 distinct CDR3 sequences, under 20% seen once. Germline CDR1 and CDR2: SGHRS and YFSETQ. V gave up 0 bases and J gave up 10 bases, with 8 bases separating them. There are 12 residues in the CDR3. Study findings and constraints: Several hundred expanded graft clones reportedly were the source of alpha-beta T cells about two months after transplant. Hyperexpanded clones declined; after one year, newly produced T cells mostly supplied diversity. Diversity of TCRbeta at day 60 was high in some patients, arising from surviving recipient T cells and thymic progenitors.

Sequenced material: PBMCs, mostly from graft donor cells, taken 360 days after TCRalphabeta/CD19-depleted stem cell transplant. The chain is built from TRBV5-1 and TRBJ2-1; D uncertain. This TCR was recovered from a boy younger than two who had a stem cell transplant for Wiskott-Aldrich syndrome, so the T cells may come from the graft donor. CDR3: CASSLDQGEQFF. DNA for the CDR3: TGCGCCAGCAGCTTGGATCAAGGCGAGCAGTTCTTC. Together with reference TRBV5-1 and TRBJ2-1, the CDR3 gives the full variable domain: KAGVTQTPRYLIKTRGQQVTLSCSPISGHRSVSWYQQTPGQGLQFLFEYFSETQRNKGNFPGRFSGRQFSNSRSEMNVSTLELGDSALYLCASSLDQGEQFFGPGTRLTVL.